Following are 32 T cell receptor beta chains from one sample sequenced in a study of blood T cell repertoires in COVID-19. Sequenced by immunoSEQ multiplex PCR; TCRdb stores in-frame clones only, minus some. The table lists 100,000 to 150,000 clones, 70% to 85% of them singletons. The sequenced sample was peripheral blood. These receptors were collected from a woman aged 60-70 years with acute or convalescent COVID-19.

The chain employs TRBV12-3 or TRBV12-4 and TRBJ1-1; D is undetermined. Trimming removed 6 bases from V and 4 bases from J, with 12 bases in between. This CDR3 is built from 13 residues. Here the CDR3 DNA reads TGTGCCAGCAGCCGGAGAGAGGGCACTGAAGCTTTCTTT. Its protein is CASSRREGTEAFF.

In this sample, this clone turned up a few times. This chain connects TRBV5-4 to TRBJ1-2, with no clear D. Germline V CDR1 and CDR2: SGHNT, YYREEE (reference sequence). The CDR3 is 14 amino acids. V shed 4 bases and J shed 2 bases, with 12 bases lying between them. CDR3 residues: CASSHSTVNYGYTF. DNA for the CDR3: TGTGCCAGCAGCCATTCTACAGTAAACTATGGCTACACCTTC.

The chain links TRBV2 to TRBJ2-7; D not certain. V was pared by 6 bases and J by 4 bases, with 10 bases between. CDR1 and CDR2 from the germline V gene are SNHLY and FYNNEI. The CDR3 loop spans 12 amino acids. The CDR3 bases are TGTGCCAGCAGCTCCTCCGGGTACGAGCAGTACGTC. Its protein is CASSSSGYEQYV.

The chain recombines TRBV27 with TRBJ2-4, with TRBD1 matching over 7 bases. The CDR3 is made up of 15 amino acids. Per germline, CDR1 MNHEY and CDR2 SMNVEV (reference sequence). Trimming cost V 6 bases and J 5 bases; bases outside gene matches: 10. The CDR3 protein is CASSSLTGSENIQYF. The CDR3 nucleotides are TGTGCCAGCAGCTCACTGACAGGGTCGGAAAACATTCAGTACTTC.

A remark on this clone: This sample also contains other DNA sequences that code for the same CDR3. This rearrangement joins TRBV4-1 to TRBJ1-2; no clear D gene. Germline V gives CDR1 MGHRA, CDR2 YSYEKL. The V end lost 4 bases, the J end lost 3 bases, and 9 bases lay between the germline ends. The length of the CDR3 is 13 residues. The CDR3, as DNA: TGCGCCAGCAGCCGCGGCATGGACTATGGCTACACCTTC. Protein sequence: CASSRGMDYGYTF.

To note about this clone: Sequence at one end of the junction differs from germline and may be a read error. V gene TRBV5-5 combines with J gene TRBJ1-2, with a weak D call TRBD1 (5 bases). This CDR3 is built from 14 residues. CDR1 is SGHKS and CDR2 is YYEKEE in the germline V gene (reference sequence). Written as DNA, the CDR3 is TGTGACAGCAGCTTTCAGGGACTCGACTATGGCTACACCTTC. It specifies CDSSFQGLDYGYTF.

The chain combines TRBV11-1 with TRBJ2-2, with a possible D match to TRBD2 (5 bases). Germline V gives CDR1 SGHAT, CDR2 FQDESV (reference sequence). CDR3 size: 16 residues. V gave up 2 bases and J gave up 2 bases, with 12 bases separating them. The CDR3 here is CASSLNGLPNTGELFF. The CDR3 DNA reads TGTGCCAGCAGCTTAAATGGACTGCCCAACACCGGGGAGCTGTTTTTT.

The genes are TRBV11-2 and TRBJ1-2, with D possibly being TRBD1 (5 bases). Trimming took off 3 bases at V and 0 bases at J, with 14 bases between the two ends. The CDR3 covers 16 residues. Germline loops: CDR1 SGHAT, CDR2 FQNNGV. CDR3 sequence: CASSFNTGATNYGYTF. DNA of the CDR3: TGTGCCAGCAGCTTTAATACAGGTGCCACTAACTATGGCTACACCTTC.

V gene TRBV29-1 combines with J gene TRBJ2-5; TRBD2 matches at 8 bases. CDR3 length: 13 amino acids. Germline assignment: CDR1 SQVTM and CDR2 ANQGSEA. J was trimmed by 2 bases and V by 4 bases; bases with no gene match: 3. CDR3: CSVVGGGQETQYF. The CDR3, as DNA: TGCAGCGTTGTGGGCGGGGGGCAAGAGACCCAGTACTTC.

The rearrangement links TRBV7-3 to TRBJ1-2; D is uncertain. V was clipped by 5 bases and J by 3 bases, with 7 bases between them. The CDR3 has 12 amino acids. The germline V gene encodes CDR1 SGHTA and CDR2 FQGTGA. This CDR3 reads CASSPGDYGYTF. The DNA for the CDR3 is TGTGCCAGCAGCCCCGGGGACTATGGCTACACCTTC.

The genes are TRBV10-2 and TRBJ1-4; D might be TRBD1 (5 bases). This CDR3 contains 13 residues. Germline CDR1 is WSHSY and CDR2 is SAAADI. Trimming took 8 bases from V and 7 from J, leaving 14 bases between them. The CDR3 region is CASSALGGEKLFF. The CDR3 coding sequence is TGCGCCAGCTCCGCCTTGGGGGGTGAAAAACTGTTTTTT.

The V gene is TRBV5-6, the J gene TRBJ2-1; D is possibly TRBD1 (6 bases). CDR3 length: 14 residues. Germline V gene lookup returns CDR1 SGHDT and CDR2 YYEEEE. V lost 3 bases and J 1 base, leaving 8 bases between the germline ends. The CDR3 here is CASSYGQSYNEQFF. In DNA, the CDR3 is TGTGCCAGCAGCTACGGACAGTCCTACAATGAGCAGTTCTTC.

By share of the sample, this clone is medium-sized. The gene calls are TRBV7-8 and TRBJ1-4; no clear D gene. This CDR3 has 14 amino acids. The germline V gene has CDR1 SGHVS and CDR2 FQNEAQ. The V end lost 4 bases, the J end lost 6 bases, and 12 bases lay between the germline ends. This CDR3 is CASSYQTFDEKLFF. For the CDR3, the DNA is TGTGCCAGCAGCTATCAGACATTTGATGAAAAACTGTTTTTT.

The genes are TRBV5-4 and TRBJ1-1; TRBD1 matches 9 bases. Germline CDR1 is SGHNT and CDR2 is YYREEE (reference sequence). The CDR3 runs to 14 residues. Losses at the gene ends were 4 bases for V and 3 bases for J; bases not matched to a gene: 4. The CDR3 here is CASSHTGGYTEAFF. The CDR3 region has the DNA TGTGCCAGCAGCCATACAGGGGGCTACACTGAAGCTTTCTTT.

The rearrangement joins TRBV6-5 to TRBJ2-2, with 10 bases matching TRBD1. V was clipped by 6 bases and J by 5 bases; unmatched bases: 6. Germline CDR1 MNHEY, CDR2 SVGAGI. The CDR3 sequence is 15 residues long. CDR3 nucleotide sequence: TGTGCCAGCAGACCGACAGGGGGCAATACCGGGGAGCTGTTTTTT. This encodes CASRPTGGNTGELFF.

This chain uses TRBV10-1 with TRBJ1-5; 9 bases map to TRBD1. V lost 7 bases, J lost 5 bases, and 18 bases stayed unmatched. Germline V gene data show CDR1 as WNHNN and CDR2 as SYGVQD (reference sequence). This CDR3 has 18 amino acids. For the CDR3, the DNA is TGCGCCAGCACCCCCCGGACAGGGGAGATTTTCGGCGATCAGCCCCAGCATTTT. Translation gives CASTPRTGEIFGDQPQHF.

The V gene is TRBV3-1 (or the pseudogene TRBV3-2), the J gene TRBJ2-1, with 8 bases fitting TRBD1. In germline, CDR1 is LGHDT, CDR2 YNNKEL (reference sequence). CDR3 length: 16 amino acids. V lost 2 bases, J lost 8 bases, and 11 bases stayed unmatched. Written as DNA, the CDR3 is TGTGCCAGCAGCCAATCATTCAACAGGGGGAAATATGAGCAGTTCTTC. Translated, it gives CASSQSFNRGKYEQFF.

This clone showed up just once. The V call is TRBV7-8, the J call TRBJ2-5; D unresolved. Trimming took 2 bases from V and 4 from J, leaving 5 bases between them. Per the germline V gene, CDR1 is SGHVS and CDR2 is FQNEAQ. The CDR3 consists of 12 residues. CDR3 coding DNA: TGTGCCAGCAGCTTAAGTAGAGAGACCCAGTACTTC. As protein: CASSLSRETQYF.

The V gene is TRBV3-1 (or the pseudogene TRBV3-2), the J gene TRBJ1-1, with D possibly matching TRBD1 (5 bases). This CDR3 spans 13 amino acids. The V and J ends lost 4 bases and 5 bases respectively, with 11 bases between them. Germline V CDR1 and CDR2: LGHDT, YNNKEL (reference sequence). CDR3 nucleotides: TGTGCCAGCAGCCTCGGCGGGGGGACTGAAGCTTTCTTT. Encoded protein: CASSLGGGTEAFF.

The rearrangement links TRBV10-2 to TRBJ1-2; no reliable D call. The germline V gene has CDR1 WSHSY and CDR2 SAAADI. V was trimmed by 3 bases and J by 3 bases, leaving 11 bases between them. The CDR3 runs to 14 residues. CDR3 in DNA: TGCGCCAGCAGTGACGTGCGCGAACACTATGGCTACACCTTC. Encoded protein: CASSDVREHYGYTF.

Only a few counts were recorded for this clone. The chain employs TRBV3-1 (or the pseudogene TRBV3-2) and TRBJ2-5; TRBD1 is a possible D gene (5 bases). Trimming cost V 0 bases and J 6 bases, with 14 bases left between them. The CDR3 has 15 residues. The germline V gene encodes CDR1 LGHDT and CDR2 YNNKEL (reference sequence). The CDR3 loop is CASSQDISGWQTQYF. In nucleotides, the CDR3 is TGTGCCAGCAGCCAAGATATATCAGGGTGGCAGACCCAGTACTTC.

The chain recombines TRBV6-5 with TRBJ1-1; D gene unclear. Deletions cut 0 bases from V and 0 bases from J, with 8 bases between. The CDR3 is made up of 15 amino acids. Germline V lookup: CDR1 MNHEY, CDR2 SVGAGI. In DNA form, the CDR3 reads TGTGCCAGCAGTTACTCAGGGCGGGTGAACACTGAAGCTTTCTTT. It yields the protein CASSYSGRVNTEAFF.

The chain joins TRBV5-1 to TRBJ1-2; 8 bases agree with TRBD1. CDR1 and CDR2 from the germline V gene are SGHRS and YFSETQ. This CDR3 comprises 14 residues. V was clipped by 3 bases and J by 7 bases; unmatched bases: 8. DNA of the CDR3: TGCGCCAGCAGCTCGCAACAGGGGGAAGGTGGCTACACCTTC. Protein: CASSSQQGEGGYTF.

The chain uses TRBV18 and TRBJ1-2, with D uncertain. In germline, CDR1 is KGHSH, CDR2 LQKENI. The CDR3 has 14 residues. Trimming stripped 3 bases from V and 5 bases from J, with 13 bases between. The CDR3 region is CASSPEVKRYGYTF. The DNA for the CDR3 is TGTGCCAGCTCACCCGAAGTGAAGAGGTATGGCTACACCTTC.

The chain couples TRBV29-1 to TRBJ1-1; D gene unclear. The V and J ends lost 2 bases and 6 bases respectively, with 10 bases between them. This CDR3 contains 12 residues. Germline V lookup: CDR1 SQVTM, CDR2 ANQGSEA. The CDR3 sequence is CSVELAGAEAFF. In DNA, the CDR3 is TGCAGCGTTGAACTTGCGGGCGCTGAAGCTTTCTTT.

The J gene is TRBJ1-2, the V gene TRBV6-2 or TRBV6-3; D gene unclear. V lost 6 bases, J lost 3 bases, and 8 bases lay in between. Germline values: CDR1 MNHEY, CDR2 SVGEGT. The CDR3 consists of 12 residues. The CDR3 sequence: CASSQSYYGYTF. In DNA form, the CDR3 reads TGTGCCAGCAGCCAGAGCTACTATGGCTACACCTTC.

The genes are TRBV3-1 (or the pseudogene TRBV3-2) and TRBJ2-1; D is unclear. Trimming shortened V by 2 bases and J by 9 bases, and 8 bases separated the two germline ends. CDR3 size: 12 residues. Germline CDR1 is LGHDT and CDR2 is YNNKEL (reference sequence). CDR3 sequence: CASSQLYGEQFF. The CDR3 DNA reads as TGTGCCAGCAGCCAACTATACGGTGAGCAGTTCTTC.

The chain employs TRBV25-1 and TRBJ1-2; 10 bases agree with TRBD1. The CDR3 has 13 amino acids. Germline V gene sequence: CDR1 MGHDK, CDR2 SYGVNS. Trimming took 5 bases from V and 7 from J; bases not matched to a gene: 4. CDR3 sequence: CASSRQGASGYTF. As DNA, the CDR3 is TGTGCCAGCAGTCGACAGGGGGCGAGTGGCTACACCTTC.

This clone was detected only once. The J gene is TRBJ2-3, the V gene TRBV2; 11 nucleotides line up with TRBD2. The V and J ends lost 9 bases and 5 bases, in that order; junction bases with no gene match: 4. The CDR3 totals 13 residues. The germline CDR1 and CDR2 sequences are SNHLY and FYNNEI. CDR3 DNA: TGTGCCAGTACCGGGACTAGCGGAGATACGCAGTATTTT. Its protein is CASTGTSGDTQYF.

This clone was seen only once. The chain carries TRBV2 and TRBJ2-3; D perhaps matches TRBD2 (5 bases). Germline lookup yields CDR1 SNHLY and CDR2 FYNNEI. V was clipped by 7 bases and J by 3 bases, with 11 bases between them. CDR3 size: 13 residues. CDR3 nucleotide sequence: TGTGCCAGCATCTTCTGGAGGACAGATACGCAGTATTTT. Amino acid sequence: CASIFWRTDTQYF.

V gene TRBV28 combines with J gene TRBJ2-3; D is unclear. Germline CDR1 MDHEN, CDR2 SYDVKM. The CDR3 has 13 residues. The V and J ends lost 5 bases and 2 bases respectively, with 8 bases between them. CDR3 sequence reads: CASSLLLTDTQYF. CDR3 sequence (DNA): TGTGCCAGCAGTCTCCTCCTCACAGATACGCAGTATTTT.

This clone was picked up a small number of times. V usage is TRBV2 and J usage is TRBJ1-1; D gene uncertain. Trimming removed 6 bases at V and 4 bases at J, with 15 bases between. The CDR3 is 14 residues long. CDR1 is SNHLY and CDR2 is FYNNEI in the germline V gene. The CDR3 DNA sequence: TGTGCCAGCAGACGATCGGGAGTGGGCACTGAAGCTTTCTTT. It yields the protein CASRRSGVGTEAFF.